The 14 T cell receptor beta chains in this list originate from one sample, sequenced in a study of OX40 agonist ivuxolimab in advanced cancers. The table came from immunoSEQ multiplex PCR; TCRdb's copy has only in-frame clones and leaves some out. The sample carries under 75,000 clones, around 81% recorded once. Sequencing was performed on CD4+ or CD8+ T cells sorted from blood, taken in a trial of the OX40 agonist ivuxolimab. The receptors originated from an adult with an advanced solid tumor such as melanoma, head and neck, liver or kidney cancer.

The V and J genes are TRBV5-6 and TRBJ1-5; D may be TRBD1 (5 bases). The CDR3 covers 18 residues. Germline CDR1 SGHDT, CDR2 YYEEEE. With 6 bases removed from V and 0 bases from J, the gap between germline ends came to 22 bases. The CDR3 DNA sequence: TGTGCCAGCACCCGCGGGGCAGGGATCCCATATAGCAATCAGCCCCAGCATTTT. Its protein is CASTRGAGIPYSNQPQHF.

The rearrangement links TRBV7-9 to TRBJ1-1; D remains ambiguous. Germline V CDR1 and CDR2: SEHNR, FQNEAQ (reference sequence). The V end lost 1 base, the J end lost 5 bases, and 14 bases lay between the germline ends. The CDR3 totals 15 residues. In nucleotides, the CDR3 is TGTGCCAGCAGCTTAGATGGTCAGATAGGAACTGAAGCTTTCTTT. Translation: CASSLDGQIGTEAFF.

J is TRBJ2-7 and V is TRBV19; maybe TRBD2 (7 bases). The ends were cut back, 2 bases at V and 1 base at J, with 15 bases in the middle. CDR1 and CDR2 (germline): LNHDA, SQIVND (reference sequence). The length of the CDR3 is 16 residues. CDR3 DNA: TGTGCCAGTAGTATACGTGGGGGGGCAAGTTCCTACGAGCAGTACTTC. Protein sequence: CASSIRGGASSYEQYF. The full variable domain, completed using reference TRBV19 and TRBJ2-7, is DGGITQSPKYLFRKEGQNVTLSCEQNLNHDAMYWYRQDPGQGLRLIYYSQIVNDFQKGDIAEGYSVSREKKESFPLTVTSAQKNPTAFYLCASSIRGGASSYEQYFGPGTRLTVT.

This clone came up a few times. The rearrangement links TRBV4-3 to TRBJ1-2, with no clear D. The CDR3 runs to 14 residues. Germline CDR1 and CDR2: LGHNA and YSLEER. V dropped 1 base and J dropped 4 bases, with 10 bases sitting between them. Here the CDR3 reads CASSQARVGYGYTF. The CDR3 region has the DNA TGCGCCAGCAGCCAAGCCCGGGTTGGCTATGGCTACACCTTC.

This clone was detected only a few times. This sequence joins TRBV19 and TRBJ1-1; D perhaps matches TRBD1 (5 bases). Germline CDR1 LNHDA, CDR2 SQIVND (reference sequence). The germline V and J ends were trimmed by 1 base and 5 bases, with 11 bases remaining between them. This CDR3 has 14 amino acids. As DNA, the CDR3 is TGTGCCAGTAGTATAGGTGGGGGGAGGACTGAAGCTTTCTTT. Translating it yields CASSIGGGRTEAFF.

The V and J genes are TRBV5-1 and TRBJ2-6, with 7 bases fitting TRBD1. The CDR3 runs 17 residues. Germline lookup yields CDR1 SGHRS and CDR2 YFSETQ. J gave up 1 base and V 4 bases, and 8 bases lay outside the gene matches. CDR3 in amino acids: CASSVGQSASGANVLTF. As DNA, the CDR3 is TGCGCCAGCAGCGTGGGACAGTCCGCATCTGGGGCCAACGTCCTGACTTTC.

The J gene is TRBJ2-3, the V gene TRBV6-1; 9 bases are shared with TRBD2. The CDR3 contains 15 residues. CDR1 is MNHNS and CDR2 is SASEGT in the germline V gene. V lost 8 bases, J lost 11 bases, and 17 bases stayed unmatched. CDR3 residues: CASEPVLAGEIGQYF. CDR3 nucleotides: TGTGCCAGCGAACCCGTGTTAGCGGGAGAAATCGGGCAGTATTTT.

V is TRBV2 and J is TRBJ1-1, with D maybe TRBD1 (6 bases). Germline V lookup: CDR1 SNHLY, CDR2 FYNNEI. Trimming cost V 5 bases and J 11 bases, with 12 bases left between them. This CDR3 contains 11 residues. The CDR3 reads CASSLDRLAFF. For the CDR3, the DNA is TGTGCCAGCAGTCTCGACAGGCTCGCTTTCTTT.

The chain employs TRBV6-9 and TRBJ1-2; D remains ambiguous. The germline V and J ends were trimmed by 8 bases and 8 bases, with 18 bases remaining between them. The germline gives CDR1 MNHGY, CDR2 SVAAGI. The CDR3 has 13 amino acids. CDR3 coding DNA: TGTGCCAGCTCCCCCCTCTCGCCGCGAGGCTACACCTTC. Residues: CASSPLSPRGYTF.

This chain uses TRBV29-1 with TRBJ2-5, with D unresolved. The ends were cut back, 1 base at V and 5 bases at J, with 11 bases in the middle. CDR1 and CDR2 (germline): SQVTM, ANQGSEA. This CDR3 is built from 13 residues. The CDR3 reads CSVEGWNRETQYF. The CDR3, as DNA: TGCAGCGTTGAAGGGTGGAATCGGGAGACCCAGTACTTC. The full variable domain, in which reference TRBV29-1 and TRBJ2-5 provide the parts outside the CDR3, is SAVISQKPSRDICQRGTSLTIQCQVDSQVTMMFWYRQQPGQSLTLIATANQGSEATYESGFVIDKFPISRPNLTFSTLTVSNMSPEDSSIYLCSVEGWNRETQYFGPGTRLLVL.

The CDR3 loop reads CASSEGKNTEAFF. The CDR3 nucleotides are TGTGCCAGCAGTGAAGGAAAGAACACTGAAGCTTTCTTT. The genes are TRBV6-1 and TRBJ1-1; D call uncertain. Germline V gene data show CDR1 as MNHNS and CDR2 as SASEGT. Deletions cut 1 base from V and 1 base from J, with 4 bases between. The CDR3 consists of 13 residues.

The chain links TRBV7-8 to TRBJ1-3, with a possible D match to TRBD1 (5 bases). V lost 1 base to trimming and J lost 0 bases, with 7 bases between them. The CDR3 loop spans 15 amino acids. The germline V gene has CDR1 SGHVS and CDR2 FQNEAQ. CDR3 DNA sequence: TGTGCCAGCAGCTTAGGACAGATCTCTGGAAACACCATATATTTT. Translating gives CASSLGQISGNTIYF.

This clone was seen a few times. One junction end does not reproduce the germline sequence, and a read error may be involved. This chain connects TRBV11-2 to TRBJ2-3, with TRBD2 matching 9 bases. CDR1 is SGHAT and CDR2 is FQNNGV in the germline V gene. The CDR3 has 14 residues. The chain's CDR3 is CASSPGTSKDTQYF. CDR3 bases: TGTGCCAGCAGCCCGGGGACTAGCAAAGATACGCAGTATTTT.

The chain is built from TRBV5-6 and TRBJ2-5; D not resolved. Germline-derived CDR1 and CDR2 are SGHDT and YYEEEE. V was trimmed by 2 bases and J by 9 bases, leaving 14 bases between them. The CDR3 runs to 13 residues. This chain's CDR3 is CASSFDELAAQYF. CDR3 sequence (DNA): TGTGCCAGCAGCTTCGATGAGTTGGCGGCCCAGTACTTC.